This T cell receptor beta chain was obtained from a study of shared T cell receptors in the human thymus. With 0 bases removed from V and 5 bases from J, the gap between germline ends came to 28 bases. The CDR3 has 19 amino acids. Looked up from germline, CDR1 is GTSNPN and CDR2 is SVGIG (reference sequence). Sequenced by immunoSEQ multiplex PCR; TCRdb stores in-frame clones only, minus some. This sample has some 660,000 clones, with about 89% found just once. These records were also assigned to another study, of human thymus T cells. That report adds: Donation came from healthy Finnish infants having corrective surgery for congenital heart defects. Surgeons resected thymus tissue during corrective heart surgery. V and J gene usage appeared biased in thymic and blood repertoires. Unrelated individuals reportedly shared highly overlapping thymic TCR repertoires.

The gene calls are TRBV30 and TRBJ1-2, with D possibly matching TRBD1 (6 bases). The sample comprised thymocytes. This TCR was recovered from a boy under two years old with a congenital heart defect. CDR3 sequence reads: CAWSVRFHRKASGEYGYTF. CDR3 bases: TGTGCCTGGAGTGTACGGTTTCATCGGAAGGCGTCAGGGGAGTATGGCTACACCTTC.